This passage covers 28 T cell receptor beta chains from one sample sequenced in a study of cytomegalovirus exposure and HLA in healthy donors. The table came from immunoSEQ multiplex PCR; TCRdb's copy has only in-frame clones and leaves some out. The sample includes over 200,000 clones, over 80% of them seen just once. The sequencing sample was made of PBMCs. The receptors were sampled from a woman in her 30s in good health and CMV-seropositive.

The chain carries TRBV27 and TRBJ2-3, with 8 bases identical to TRBD2. This CDR3 has 17 amino acids. CDR1 is MNHEY, CDR2 SMNVEV, per germline (reference sequence). Losses at the gene ends were 4 bases for V and 0 bases for J; bases not matched to a gene: 9. This CDR3 reads CASSSSRAGVSTDTQYF. CDR3 sequence (DNA): TGTGCCAGCAGTTCGTCGCGAGCGGGAGTTAGCACAGATACGCAGTATTTT.

The chain links TRBV6-5 to TRBJ2-2; tentatively, D is TRBD2 (6 bases). This CDR3 contains 13 residues. V was pared by 4 bases and J by 4 bases, with 7 bases between. Germline assignment: CDR1 MNHEY and CDR2 SVGAGI. For the CDR3, the DNA is TGTGCCAGCAGTTGGACTATCACCGGGGAGCTGTTTTTT. This encodes CASSWTITGELFF.

The gene calls are TRBV27 and TRBJ2-7, with 8 bases aligning to TRBD1. The V gene end was trimmed by 6 bases and the J gene end by 3 bases; junction bases not matched to a gene: 7. Germline-derived CDR1 and CDR2 are MNHEY and SMNVEV (reference sequence). This CDR3 is 14 amino acids long. CDR3 in DNA: TGTGCCAGCAGCCTCCGGGACAGGATCTACGAGCAGTACTTC. As protein: CASSLRDRIYEQYF.

The gene calls are TRBV29-1 and TRBJ2-3; TRBD1 aligns across 10 bases. CDR3 length equals 14 residues. The J segment lost 1 base and the V segment lost 7 bases, leaving 5 bases of the junction unmatched. The germline gives CDR1 SQVTM, CDR2 ANQGSEA. The CDR3 reads CSGTGTGGTDTQYF. The CDR3, as DNA: TGCAGCGGCACCGGGACAGGGGGCACAGATACGCAGTATTTT.

This sequence joins TRBV29-1 and TRBJ1-2; 9 bases agree with TRBD1. The CDR3 is made up of 14 amino acids. Unmatched junction bases numbered 8, after V lost 3 bases and J lost 6 bases. The germline V gene encodes CDR1 SQVTM and CDR2 ANQGSEA. The DNA of the CDR3 is TGCAGCGTTGATTCTTGGGACAGGGCTAATGGCTACACCTTC. The encoded protein is CSVDSWDRANGYTF.

The chain has TRBV6-1 and TRBJ1-2; 9 positions match TRBD1. The ends lost 1 base at V and 4 bases at J; junction bases unmatched: 1. Germline loops: CDR1 MNHNS, CDR2 SASEGT. There are 14 residues in the CDR3. As DNA, the CDR3 is TGTGCCAGCAGTGAAGTGGGACAGGGCTATGGCTACACCTTC. Translating it yields CASSEVGQGYGYTF.

This sequence joins TRBV4-1 and TRBJ1-5; D is perhaps TRBD1 (5 bases). Germline CDR1 reads MGHRA; CDR2 reads YSYEKL. Trimming cost V 2 bases and J 4 bases, with 12 bases left between them. The CDR3 spans 15 residues. The CDR3 sequence: CASSQWGTDNQPQHF. For the CDR3, the DNA is TGCGCCAGCAGCCAATGGGGGACGGATAATCAGCCCCAGCATTTT.

The chain is built from TRBV11-3 and TRBJ2-3; 14 bases are a match to TRBD2. The CDR3 is made up of 16 amino acids. Germline lookup yields CDR1 SGHNT and CDR2 YENEEA. J gave up 5 bases and V 3 bases, and 4 bases lay outside the gene matches. As DNA, the CDR3 is TGTGCCAGCAGCTTGGGACTAGCGGGAGAGGTAGATACGCAGTATTTT. Translated, it gives CASSLGLAGEVDTQYF.

The gene calls are TRBV28 and TRBJ1-5; D remains ambiguous. Trimming stripped 1 base from V and 0 bases from J, with 7 bases between. This CDR3 is built from 15 residues. Looked up from germline, CDR1 is MDHEN and CDR2 is SYDVKM. The CDR3 region is CASSLLADSNQPQHF. In DNA, the CDR3 is TGTGCCAGCAGTTTATTGGCCGATAGCAATCAGCCCCAGCATTTT.

J is TRBJ1-1 and V is TRBV4-1; a possible D gene is TRBD1 (6 bases). The CDR3 loop spans 15 amino acids. V lost 1 base, J lost 5 bases, and 14 bases lay in between. CDR1 and CDR2 (germline): MGHRA, YSYEKL. This CDR3 reads CASSQGRGGRTEAFF. In nucleotides, the CDR3 is TGCGCCAGCAGCCAAGGGAGGGGGGGGAGGACTGAAGCTTTCTTT.

This chain joins TRBV6-4 and TRBJ2-1; D possibly corresponds to TRBD2 (6 bases). The V gene lost 6 bases and the J gene lost 9 bases, with 15 bases spanning the gap. Germline values: CDR1 MRHNA, CDR2 SNTAGT. This CDR3 has 13 amino acids. CDR3 region: CASSGTGTSEQFF. CDR3 bases: TGTGCCAGCAGCGGGACTGGAACCAGTGAGCAGTTCTTC.

The chain is built from TRBV5-1 and TRBJ2-3; no clear D. The germline CDR1 and CDR2 sequences are SGHRS and YFSETQ. V lost 1 base and J 6 bases, leaving 6 bases between the germline ends. The CDR3 runs to 12 residues. Here the CDR3 DNA reads TGCGCCAGCAGCTTGATGAGGGATACGCAGTATTTT. As protein: CASSLMRDTQYF.

A single count supports this clone. This rearrangement joins TRBV6-1 to TRBJ2-7, with 7 bases that match TRBD1. J lost 3 bases, V lost 2 bases, and 4 bases had no gene match. This CDR3 region has 14 residues. Germline V CDR1 and CDR2: MNHNS, SASEGT. The CDR3 spells CASSEMGQSYEQYF. The CDR3 coding sequence is TGTGCCAGCAGTGAAATGGGACAGAGCTACGAGCAGTACTTC.

The V and J genes are TRBV29-1 and TRBJ2-2; D not resolved. V was shortened by 1 base and J by 3 bases, with 9 bases between the two germline ends. Germline CDR1 is SQVTM and CDR2 is ANQGSEA. The CDR3 covers 14 residues. Here the CDR3 reads CSVEVWKDTGELFF. In DNA, the CDR3 is TGCAGCGTTGAAGTATGGAAGGACACCGGGGAGCTGTTTTTT.

This clone was recorded a few times. J is TRBJ1-2 and V is TRBV5-1; 7 bases map to TRBD1. Germline CDR1 SGHRS, CDR2 YFSETQ. This CDR3 spans 16 amino acids. V shed 0 bases, J shed 7 bases, and the junction held 12 bases outside the gene matches. The CDR3 DNA sequence: TGCGCCAGCAGCTTGGCGGGGACAGAGGTACAAGGTGGCTACACCTTC. Its protein product is CASSLAGTEVQGGYTF. The full variable domain, completed using reference TRBV5-1 and TRBJ1-2, is KAGVTQTPRYLIKTRGQQVTLSCSPISGHRSVSWYQQTPGQGLQFLFEYFSETQRNKGNFPGRFSGRQFSNSRSEMNVSTLELGDSALYLCASSLAGTEVQGGYTFGSGTRLTVV.

V and J are TRBV7-9 and TRBJ2-7; 12 bases are shared with TRBD2. CDR1 is SEHNR, CDR2 FQNEAQ, per germline (reference sequence). CDR3 length: 17 residues. The J segment lost 5 bases and the V segment lost 1 base, leaving 9 bases of the junction unmatched. This CDR3 is CASSLVAASGRAHEQYF. The DNA of the CDR3 is TGTGCCAGCAGCTTAGTGGCGGCTAGCGGGAGGGCCCACGAGCAGTACTTC.

The V and J genes are TRBV7-8 and TRBJ2-7; D might be TRBD2 (6 bases). Trimming cost V 2 bases and J 7 bases, with 9 bases left between them. Germline V gives CDR1 SGHVS, CDR2 FQNEAQ. CDR3 length: 12 amino acids. The chain's CDR3 is CASSLPAGEQYF. The CDR3 DNA reads as TGTGCCAGCAGCTTACCCGCGGGAGAGCAGTACTTC. Together with reference TRBV7-8 and TRBJ2-7, the CDR3 gives the full variable domain: GAGVSQSPRYKVAKRGQDVALRCDPISGHVSLFWYQQALGQGPEFLTYFQNEAQLDKSGLPSDRFFAERPEGSVSTLKIQRTQQEDSAVYLCASSLPAGEQYFGPGTRLTVT.

V usage is TRBV30 and J usage is TRBJ2-7, with D perhaps TRBD1 or TRBD2 (6 bases each). The V gene's germline CDR1 is GTSNPN and CDR2 SVGIG (reference sequence). There are 13 residues in the CDR3. The ends were cut back, 1 base at V and 4 bases at J, with 11 bases in the middle. DNA of the CDR3: TGTGCCTGGAGTGGAGGGGGAGGTTACGAGCAGTACTTC. It is translated as CAWSGGGGYEQYF.

The chain links TRBV7-3 to TRBJ2-1; perhaps TRBD1 as D (5 bases). CDR1 SGHTA and CDR2 FQGTGA come from the germline V gene. The CDR3 has 11 residues. V was trimmed by 5 bases and J by 9 bases, leaving 8 bases between them. CDR3 amino acids: CASSTGAEQFF. In DNA form, the CDR3 reads TGTGCCAGCAGCACTGGGGCTGAGCAGTTCTTC.

The rearrangement uses TRBV19 and TRBJ2-1, with 8 nucleotides matching TRBD1. V trimming: 10 bases; J trimming: 7 bases; junction bases outside the gene matches: 12. This CDR3 contains 14 residues. Germline V CDR1 and CDR2: LNHDA, SQIVND (reference sequence). The CDR3 sequence: CATHGTGHLNEQFF. CDR3 nucleotide sequence: TGTGCCACCCACGGGACAGGTCACCTAAATGAGCAGTTCTTC.

This clone has only one observation. The chain recombines TRBV19 with TRBJ1-5; D might be TRBD1 (6 bases). V lost 5 bases and J lost 5, with 16 bases in between. The CDR3 length is 15 residues. Germline CDR1 and CDR2: LNHDA and SQIVND (reference sequence). CDR3 loop: CASSGGQAPDQPQHF. In DNA form, the CDR3 reads TGTGCCAGTAGTGGGGGGCAGGCCCCGGATCAGCCCCAGCATTTT. Combining the CDR3 with reference TRBV19 and TRBJ1-5 gives the whole variable domain DGGITQSPKYLFRKEGQNVTLSCEQNLNHDAMYWYRQDPGQGLRLIYYSQIVNDFQKGDIAEGYSVSREKKESFPLTVTSAQKNPTAFYLCASSGGQAPDQPQHFGDGTRLSIL.

The chain uses TRBV30 and TRBJ2-2; 7 nucleotides agree with TRBD1. Trimming removed 8 bases from V and 3 bases from J; junction bases left unmatched: 6. In germline, CDR1 is GTSNPN, CDR2 SVGIG (reference sequence). This CDR3 comprises 13 residues. The CDR3 nucleotides are TGTGCCACGGACAGGTTTGACACCGGGGAGCTGTTTTTT. Its protein is CATDRFDTGELFF.

The chain uses TRBV7-2 and TRBJ1-4, with 9 bases matching TRBD1. V dropped 5 bases and J dropped 8; count of bases not matched to a gene: 9. The CDR3 runs to 15 residues. Germline CDR1 and CDR2: SGHTA and FQGNSA. For the CDR3, the DNA is TGTGCCAGCAGCCCTCCAACAGGGGGCGGAGAAAAACTGTTTTTT. Its protein is CASSPPTGGGEKLFF.

This clone was counted a single time. The chain links TRBV27 to TRBJ2-2; 7 bases are shared with TRBD2. Trimming took 4 bases from V and 3 from J; bases not matched to a gene: 8. This CDR3 is 16 amino acids long. The germline CDR1 and CDR2 sequences are MNHEY and SMNVEV (reference sequence). CDR3 region: CASSSHLAVDTGELFF. CDR3 nucleotides: TGTGCCAGCAGTTCCCATCTAGCGGTTGACACCGGGGAGCTGTTTTTT.

This chain uses TRBV4-1 with TRBJ1-1, with 9 bases identical to TRBD1. CDR1 is MGHRA and CDR2 is YSYEKL in the germline V gene. The CDR3 is 15 residues long. V shed 4 bases, J shed 3 bases, and the junction held 6 bases outside the gene matches. The CDR3: CASSPTGQGDTEAFF. CDR3 DNA: TGCGCCAGCAGCCCGACGGGACAGGGAGACACTGAAGCTTTCTTT.

The chain has TRBV28 and TRBJ1-4; weak D call: TRBD1 (5 bases). V lost 4 bases and J lost 14, with 17 bases in between. Germline V gene lookup returns CDR1 MDHEN and CDR2 SYDVKM. The CDR3 loop spans 13 amino acids. Here the CDR3 DNA reads TGTGCCAGCAGTTCTCAAGGGGATGGGGTTCTGTTTTTT. Translation: CASSSQGDGVLFF.

In this sample, this clone turned up a few times. The rearrangement joins TRBV7-2 to TRBJ1-4, with 8 bases identical to TRBD1. This CDR3 has 14 amino acids. The ends lost 7 bases at V and 5 bases at J; junction bases unmatched: 6. Per the germline V gene, CDR1 is SGHTA and CDR2 is FQGNSA. CDR3 amino acids: CASKTGQENEKLFF. The CDR3 DNA follows: TGTGCCAGCAAGACGGGACAGGAAAATGAAAAACTGTTTTTT.

The chain has TRBV27 and TRBJ2-3; TRBD2 matches at 8 bases. The V gene end was trimmed by 2 bases and the J gene end by 2 bases; junction bases not matched to a gene: 18. In germline, CDR1 is MNHEY, CDR2 SMNVEV (reference sequence). The length of the CDR3 is 20 residues. In DNA, the CDR3 is TGTGCCAGCAGTTTAGCTGATAGCGGGGAGAGAAGTCAAATCACAGATACGCAGTATTTT. As protein: CASSLADSGERSQITDTQYF.